The 21 T cell receptor beta chains presented below share a single source sample, sequenced in a study of blood T cells in healthy people across ages. The authors ran a second PCR of about 7 to 11 cycles using a sample-barcoded 5' primer and a J-beta primer mix. TCRdb itself ran the 5' RACE reads through MiXCR, one entry per CDR3 protein. The sample gives around 1,500,000 distinct CDR3 sequences, approximately 40% of which show up once; roughly 8.2% is in the top ten. The sample taken for sequencing was blood. All receptors come from a woman younger than 30 in good health.

A few counts support this clonotype. V and J are TRBV4-2 and TRBJ1-2; unclear D gene. CDR3 length: 15 amino acids. Germline V gives CDR1 LGHNA, CDR2 YNFKEQ. V was shortened by 0 bases and J by 6 bases, with 14 bases between the two germline ends. The CDR3 sequence: CASSQDALSWNGYTF. As DNA, the CDR3 is TGTGCCAGCAGCCAAGATGCCCTGTCTTGGAATGGCTACACCTTC.

This clonotype occurred once. The chain links TRBV6-1 to TRBJ1-6; 7 positions match TRBD1. V shed 6 bases, J shed 0 bases, and the junction held 11 bases outside the gene matches. From germline, CDR1 is MNHNS and CDR2 SASEGT. This CDR3 has 18 residues. The CDR3 nucleotides read TGTGCCAGCAGGGACAGGCGTTCCCGGAGCTCCTATAATTCACCCCTCCACTTT. Its translation: CASRDRRSRSSYNSPLHF.

J is TRBJ2-1 and V is TRBV24-1; tentatively, D is TRBD1 (6 bases). Per the germline V gene, CDR1 is KGHDR and CDR2 is SFDVKD. V was clipped by 5 bases and J by 4 bases, with 8 bases between them. This CDR3 spans 13 amino acids. DNA of the CDR3: TGTGCCACCAGTGGCGACAGGTACAATGAGCAGTTCTTC. As protein: CATSGDRYNEQFF.

This clonotype was counted only a few times. This chain connects TRBV20-1 to TRBJ2-3; D gene ambiguous. V was pared by 6 bases and J by 5 bases, with 12 bases between. The CDR3 is made up of 12 amino acids. Germline loops: CDR1 DFQATT, CDR2 SNEGSKA (reference sequence). This chain's CDR3 is CSAPAPGDTQYF. Written as DNA, the CDR3 is TGCAGTGCCCCCGCCCCGGGAGATACGCAGTATTTT.

This clonotype was recorded a few times. The chain employs TRBV11-2 and TRBJ2-3, with 8 nucleotides matching TRBD1. Germline values: CDR1 SGHAT, CDR2 FQNNGV. The length of the CDR3 is 13 residues. Trimming at V came to 11 bases and at J to 5 bases, leaving 9 bases not matched to a gene. The CDR3: CALSQGAGDTQYF. CDR3 nucleotides: TGTGCCCTCAGCCAGGGGGCGGGAGATACGCAGTATTTT.

The chain uses TRBV6-6 and TRBJ1-1, with 7 bases lining up with TRBD1. The CDR3 runs to 17 residues. CDR1 is MNHNY and CDR2 is SVGAGI in the germline V gene (reference sequence). Trimming removed 2 bases from V and 4 bases from J; junction bases left unmatched: 13. CDR3 in amino acids: CASSYPSFDRAGTEAFF. The CDR3 bases are TGTGCCAGCAGTTACCCATCGTTCGACAGGGCCGGCACTGAAGCTTTCTTT.

V and J are TRBV10-3 and TRBJ1-6; 7 bases map to TRBD1. The CDR3 is 14 residues long. V trimming: 3 bases; J trimming: 8 bases; junction bases outside the gene matches: 4. Looked up from germline, CDR1 is ENHRY and CDR2 is SYGVKD. The CDR3 is CAISETGAYSPLHF. DNA of the CDR3: TGTGCCATCAGTGAAACAGGGGCATATTCACCCCTCCACTTT.

The chain joins TRBV15 to TRBJ1-1; D gene unclear. V lost 3 bases and J 1 base, leaving 6 bases between the germline ends. This CDR3 region has 13 residues. Germline CDR1 reads LNHNV; CDR2 reads YYDKDF (reference sequence). The CDR3: CATSRQSNTEAFF. The CDR3 DNA reads as TGTGCCACCAGCAGGCAGTCGAACACTGAAGCTTTCTTT. Looking up the rest from reference TRBV15 and TRBJ1-1 gives the full variable domain: DAMVIQNPRYQVTQFGKPVTLSCSQTLNHNVMYWYQQKSSQAPKLLFHYYDKDFNNEADTPDNFQSRRPNTSFCFLDIRSPGLGDTAMYLCATSRQSNTEAFFGQGTRLTVV.

V usage is TRBV5-5 and J usage is TRBJ1-2; a possible D gene is TRBD1 (6 bases). Germline V gene data show CDR1 as SGHKS and CDR2 as YYEKEE (reference sequence). This CDR3 spans 14 amino acids. The V end was cut by 4 bases, the J end by 5 bases, with 15 bases between. The CDR3, as DNA: TGTGCCAGCAGCCAAGTGGGGGGGCCTTATGGCTACACCTTC. Translating it yields CASSQVGGPYGYTF.

For this clonotype: One junction end disagrees with the germline gene, perhaps due to a read error. This rearrangement joins TRBV4-1 to TRBJ2-1; unclear D gene. With the DNA end fitting TRBJ2-7 better, the J assignment may be wrong. Germline loops: CDR1 MGHRA, CDR2 YSYEKL. The CDR3 is 13 amino acids. The CDR3 nucleotides read TGTGCCAGCAGCCAAGACCCCTACAATGAGCAGTACTTC. Translation gives CASSQDPYNEQYF.

In DNA form, the CDR3 reads TGTGCCGGCGGCCTTATGGGTGAGCAGTTCTTC. Translating gives CAGGLMGEQFF. The rearrangement joins TRBV12-3 or TRBV12-4 to TRBJ2-1; D not resolved. The CDR3 has 11 amino acids. Deletions cut 11 bases from V and 9 bases from J, with 14 bases between.

The gene calls are TRBV28 and TRBJ2-2, with 7 bases matching TRBD2. The CDR3 is 16 amino acids. Germline CDR1 reads MDHEN; CDR2 reads SYDVKM. After removal of 9 bases from V and 0 bases from J, the junction contained 10 bases not matched to a gene. Written as DNA, the CDR3 is TGTGCCAGTTTTTGGGGGGGAGGAGCGAACACCGGGGAGCTGTTTTTT. Amino acids: CASFWGGGANTGELFF.

The rearrangement links TRBV20-1 to TRBJ2-1; 10 bases map to TRBD2. The CDR3 extends over 16 amino acids. Unmatched junction bases numbered 11, after V lost 1 base and J lost 8 bases. Germline CDR1 and CDR2: DFQATT and SNEGSKA (reference sequence). The CDR3 DNA sequence: TGCAGTGCTAGAGCCCAGGGACTAGCGTTTCGGGATGAGCAGTTCTTC. This encodes CSARAQGLAFRDEQFF.

V gene TRBV2 combines with J gene TRBJ1-3; D gene ambiguous. Deletions cut 7 bases from V and 0 bases from J, with 16 bases between. Germline V CDR1 and CDR2: SNHLY, FYNNEI. The CDR3 sequence is 16 residues long. CDR3 region: CASTSRLADSGNTIYF. The CDR3 DNA reads TGTGCCAGCACGTCCAGATTAGCCGACTCTGGAAACACCATATATTTT.

The CDR3, as DNA: TGTGCCAGCAGCCAAGATTTGGGGGGCAGCGCCGCTTTCTTT. Translating gives CASSQDLGGSAAFF. The chain has TRBV3-1 and TRBJ1-1; perhaps TRBD1 as D (6 bases). The CDR3 covers 14 residues. The V and J ends lost 0 bases and 11 bases respectively, with 16 bases between them. Germline V gene data show CDR1 as LGHDT and CDR2 as YNNKEL (reference sequence).

Worth noting for this clonotype: An end of the junction does not agree with germline; a read error may underlie this. This sequence joins TRBV6-2 or TRBV6-3 and TRBJ1-6; D is ambiguous. Looked up from germline, CDR1 is MNHEY and CDR2 is SVGEGT. This CDR3 contains 16 residues. The DNA for the CDR3 is TGTGCCAGCAGTTTCGCCGGAGCCGTACAAACTCATCCCCCCCACTTT. It codes for CASSFAGAVQTHPPHF.

The chain has TRBV7-2 and TRBJ2-7, with 9 bases fitting TRBD1. Germline V CDR1 and CDR2: SGHTA, FQGNSA. V was pared by 4 bases and J by 6 bases, with 7 bases of the junction left unmatched. The CDR3 is made up of 14 amino acids. The CDR3 region is CASSSTGGWAEQYF. CDR3 coding DNA: TGTGCCAGCAGCTCGACAGGGGGTTGGGCCGAGCAGTACTTC. Combining the CDR3 with reference TRBV7-2 and TRBJ2-7 gives the whole variable domain GAGVSQSPSNKVTEKGKDVELRCDPISGHTALYWYRQSLGQGLEFLIYFQGNSAPDKSGLPSDRFSAERTGGSVSTLTIQRTQQEDSAVYLCASSSTGGWAEQYFGPGTRLTVT.

This chain uses TRBV28 with TRBJ1-1; D uncertain. V was shortened by 5 bases and J by 0 bases, with 16 bases between the two germline ends. This CDR3 is built from 16 residues. CDR1 and CDR2 (germline): MDHEN, SYDVKM. CDR3 region: CASSPLMRGMNTEAFF. The CDR3 bases are TGTGCCAGCAGTCCGCTAATGCGAGGGATGAACACTGAAGCTTTCTTT. The complete variable domain, with remaining parts taken from reference TRBV28 and TRBJ1-1, reads DVKVTQSSRYLVKRTGEKVFLECVQDMDHENMFWYRQDPGLGLRLIYFSYDVKMKEKGDIPEGYSVSREKKERFSLILESASTNQTSMYLCASSPLMRGMNTEAFFGQGTRLTVV.

The chain joins TRBV6-5 to TRBJ1-2, with D unclear. Trimming cost V 6 bases and J 2 bases, with 16 bases left between them. There are 15 residues in the CDR3. Germline V CDR1 and CDR2: MNHEY, SVGAGI. This CDR3 is CASSRAGLVNYGYTF. Here the CDR3 DNA reads TGTGCCAGCAGCCGGGCCGGCTTGGTCAACTATGGCTACACCTTC.

This sequence joins TRBV6-1 and TRBJ2-7; D is ambiguous. Trimming stripped 4 bases from V and 0 bases from J, with 10 bases between. This CDR3 comprises 14 residues. Germline V gene lookup returns CDR1 MNHNS and CDR2 SASEGT. CDR3 in amino acids: CASSVISSSYEQYF. The CDR3 region has the DNA TGTGCCAGCAGTGTAATATCCAGCTCCTACGAGCAGTACTTC.

The V gene is TRBV29-1, the J gene TRBJ2-2, with a weak D call TRBD1 (5 bases). Germline CDR1 reads SQVTM; CDR2 reads ANQGSEA. With 4 bases removed from V and 0 bases from J, the gap between germline ends came to 9 bases. The CDR3 spans 14 residues. The CDR3: CSVVGPANTGELFF. CDR3 bases: TGCAGCGTTGTGGGGCCCGCGAACACCGGGGAGCTGTTTTTT.